The entry below gives a single TCR beta chain sequence along with its context. The antigen is not known. This CDR3 is also generated by other DNA sequences in the sample. These data belong to a study of beta chain features in type 1 diabetes. Regarding the study as a whole: VDJ junctions from type 1 diabetes patients carried fewer insertions and larger deletions. The study notes PCR might favor shorter templates equally in patients and controls.

With 0 bases removed from V and 3 bases from J, the gap between germline ends came to 7 bases. The CDR3 sequence is 14 residues long. The germline gives CDR1 ENHRY, CDR2 SYGVKD. Over 95% purity was reached by all sorted populations. The sequenced template was cDNA made from the entire isolated RNA. TCRdb's table, derived via immunoSEQ multiplex PCR, lists solely in-frame clones and lacks some. This sample yields hundreds of thousands of clones, of which roughly 9.6% are seen a single time; more than 0.015% belongs to the top ten. The receptor's source is a woman aged 30 to 39 in good health. The chain joins TRBV10-3 to TRBJ2-3; the D gene is possibly TRBD1 (6 bases). The sample taken for sequencing was naive CD4+ T cells from blood. The CDR3 nucleotides read TGTGCCATCAGTGAGTCGACAGGAACAGATACGCAGTATTTT. Its translation: CAISESTGTDTQYF.